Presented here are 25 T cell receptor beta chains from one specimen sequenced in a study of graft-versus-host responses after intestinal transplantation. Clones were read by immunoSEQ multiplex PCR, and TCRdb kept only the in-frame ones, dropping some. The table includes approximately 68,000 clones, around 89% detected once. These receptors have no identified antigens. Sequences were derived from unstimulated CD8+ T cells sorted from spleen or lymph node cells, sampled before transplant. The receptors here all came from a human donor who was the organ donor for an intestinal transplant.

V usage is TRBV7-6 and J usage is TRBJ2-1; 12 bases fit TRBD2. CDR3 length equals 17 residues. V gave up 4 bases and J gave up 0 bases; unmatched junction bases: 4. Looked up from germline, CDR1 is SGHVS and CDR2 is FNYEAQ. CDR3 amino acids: CASSSSGGETSYNEQFF. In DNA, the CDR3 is TGTGCCAGCAGCTCTAGCGGGGGGGAAACCTCCTACAATGAGCAGTTCTTC.

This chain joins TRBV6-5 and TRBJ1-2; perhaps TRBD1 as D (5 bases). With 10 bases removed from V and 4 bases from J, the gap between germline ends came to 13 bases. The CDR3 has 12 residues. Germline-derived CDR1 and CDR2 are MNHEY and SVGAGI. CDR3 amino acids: CATAAGTYGYTF. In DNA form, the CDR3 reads TGTGCCACCGCCGCGGGGACCTATGGCTACACCTTC.

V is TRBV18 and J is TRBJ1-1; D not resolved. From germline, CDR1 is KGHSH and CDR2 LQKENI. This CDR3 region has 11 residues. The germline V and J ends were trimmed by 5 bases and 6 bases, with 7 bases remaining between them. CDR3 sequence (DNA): TGTGCCAGCTCAAATCCATCTGAAGCTTTCTTT. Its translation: CASSNPSEAFF. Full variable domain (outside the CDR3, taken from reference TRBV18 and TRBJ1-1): NAGVMQNPRHLVRRRGQEARLRCSPMKGHSHVYWYRQLPEEGLKFMVYLQKENIIDESGMPKERFSAEFPKEGPSILRIQQVVRGDSAAYFCASSNPSEAFFGQGTRLTVV.

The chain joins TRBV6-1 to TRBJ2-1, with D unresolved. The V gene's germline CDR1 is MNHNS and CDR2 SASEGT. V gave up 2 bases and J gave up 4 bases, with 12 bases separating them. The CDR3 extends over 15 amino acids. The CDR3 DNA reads TGTGCCAGCAGTGAATTTACAGAGCCTTACAATGAGCAGTTCTTC. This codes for CASSEFTEPYNEQFF.

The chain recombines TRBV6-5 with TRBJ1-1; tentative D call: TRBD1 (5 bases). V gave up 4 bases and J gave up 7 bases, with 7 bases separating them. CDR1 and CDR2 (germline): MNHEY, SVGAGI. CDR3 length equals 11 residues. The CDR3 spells CASSFTGEAFF. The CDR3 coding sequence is TGTGCCAGCAGTTTCACAGGTGAAGCTTTCTTT.

The CDR3 coding sequence is TGTGCCAGCAGCGGAACGGGAGTCTCTGGAAACACCATATATTTT. This translates into CASSGTGVSGNTIYF. The chain links TRBV9 to TRBJ1-3; D is uncertain. V dropped 3 bases and J dropped 0 bases, with 10 bases sitting between them. Germline CDR1 is SGDLS and CDR2 is YYNGEE. The CDR3 covers 15 residues.

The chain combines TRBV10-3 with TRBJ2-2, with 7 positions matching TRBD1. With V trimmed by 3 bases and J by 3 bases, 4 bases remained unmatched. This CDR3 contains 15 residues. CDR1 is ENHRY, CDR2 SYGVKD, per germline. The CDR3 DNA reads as TGTGCCATCAGTGAAACAGGGGTGGACACCGGGGAGCTGTTTTTT. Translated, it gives CAISETGVDTGELFF.

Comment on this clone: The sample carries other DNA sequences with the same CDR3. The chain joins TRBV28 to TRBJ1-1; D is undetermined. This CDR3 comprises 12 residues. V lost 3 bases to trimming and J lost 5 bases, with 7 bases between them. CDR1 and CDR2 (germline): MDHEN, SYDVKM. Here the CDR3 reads CASSLGRTEAFF. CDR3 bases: TGTGCCAGCAGTTTGGGGAGGACTGAAGCTTTCTTT.

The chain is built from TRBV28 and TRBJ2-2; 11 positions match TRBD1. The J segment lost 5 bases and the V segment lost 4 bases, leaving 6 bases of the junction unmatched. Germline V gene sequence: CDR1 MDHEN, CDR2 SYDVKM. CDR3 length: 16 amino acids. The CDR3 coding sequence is TGTGCCAGCAGTTCCCCGGGACAGGGGGGTACCGGGGAGCTGTTTTTT. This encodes CASSSPGQGGTGELFF.

The CDR3 loop is CASTTKTGYYGYTF. CDR3 nucleotide sequence: TGTGCCAGCACCACAAAAACAGGGTACTATGGCTACACCTTC. The chain combines TRBV21-1 with TRBJ1-2; the D call in the table, TRBD1, was not verified against the DNA. TRBV21-1 is reported as a pseudogene. This CDR3 contains 14 residues.

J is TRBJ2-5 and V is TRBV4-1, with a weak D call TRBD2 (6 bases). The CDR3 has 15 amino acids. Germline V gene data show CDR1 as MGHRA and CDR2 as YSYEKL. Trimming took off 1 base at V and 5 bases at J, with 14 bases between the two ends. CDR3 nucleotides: TGCGCCAGCAGCCAAGGATTACGGGGGTGGGAGACCCAGTACTTC. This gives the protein CASSQGLRGWETQYF.

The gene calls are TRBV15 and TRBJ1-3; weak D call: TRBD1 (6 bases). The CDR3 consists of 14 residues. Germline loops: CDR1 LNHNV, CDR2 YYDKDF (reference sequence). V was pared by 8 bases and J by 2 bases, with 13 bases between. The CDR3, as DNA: TGTGCCACCTCGCCCGGGACACCTGGAAACACCATATATTTT. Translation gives CATSPGTPGNTIYF. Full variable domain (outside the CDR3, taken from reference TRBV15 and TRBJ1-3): DAMVIQNPRYQVTQFGKPVTLSCSQTLNHNVMYWYQQKSSQAPKLLFHYYDKDFNNEADTPDNFQSRRPNTSFCFLDIRSPGLGDTAMYLCATSPGTPGNTIYFGEGSWLTVV.

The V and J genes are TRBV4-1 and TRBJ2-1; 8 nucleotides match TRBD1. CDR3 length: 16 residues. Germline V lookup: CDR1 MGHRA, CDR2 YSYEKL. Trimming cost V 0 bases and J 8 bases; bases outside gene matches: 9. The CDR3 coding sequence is TGCGCCAGCAGCCAAGATGAGGCAGGGGGCCTCTATGAGCAGTTCTTC. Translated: CASSQDEAGGLYEQFF.

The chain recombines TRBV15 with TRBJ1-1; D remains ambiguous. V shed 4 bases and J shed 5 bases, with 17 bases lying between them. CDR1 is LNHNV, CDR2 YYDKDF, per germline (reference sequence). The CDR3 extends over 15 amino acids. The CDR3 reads CATSIDRPGGTEAFF. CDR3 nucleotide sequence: TGTGCCACCAGCATAGACCGACCAGGAGGGACTGAAGCTTTCTTT.

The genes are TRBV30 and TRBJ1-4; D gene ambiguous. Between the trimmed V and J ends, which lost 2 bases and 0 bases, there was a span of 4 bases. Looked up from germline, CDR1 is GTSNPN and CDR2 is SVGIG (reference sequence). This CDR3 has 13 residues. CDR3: CAWSPATNEKLFF. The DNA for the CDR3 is TGTGCCTGGAGTCCGGCAACTAATGAAAAACTGTTTTTT.

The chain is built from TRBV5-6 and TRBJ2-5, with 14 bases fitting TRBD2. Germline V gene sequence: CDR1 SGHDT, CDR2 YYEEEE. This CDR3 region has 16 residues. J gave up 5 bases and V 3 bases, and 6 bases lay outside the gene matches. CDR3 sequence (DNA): TGTGCCAGCAGCTCGACTAGCGGGGGGGCCTCGGAGACCCAGTACTTC. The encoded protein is CASSSTSGGASETQYF.

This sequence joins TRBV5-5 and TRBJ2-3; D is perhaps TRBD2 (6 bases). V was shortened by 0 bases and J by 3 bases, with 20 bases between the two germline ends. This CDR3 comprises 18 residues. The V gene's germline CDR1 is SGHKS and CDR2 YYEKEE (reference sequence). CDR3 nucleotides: TGTGCCAGCAGCTTGGTGCCTCTCCCGGGGGATCTGACAGATACGCAGTATTTT. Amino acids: CASSLVPLPGDLTDTQYF.

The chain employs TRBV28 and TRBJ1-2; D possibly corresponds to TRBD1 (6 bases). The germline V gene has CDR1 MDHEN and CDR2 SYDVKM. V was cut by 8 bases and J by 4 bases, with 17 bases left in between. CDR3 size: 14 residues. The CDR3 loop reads CASCSPGQPYGYTF. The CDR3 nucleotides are TGTGCCAGCTGCTCTCCCGGACAGCCCTATGGCTACACCTTC.

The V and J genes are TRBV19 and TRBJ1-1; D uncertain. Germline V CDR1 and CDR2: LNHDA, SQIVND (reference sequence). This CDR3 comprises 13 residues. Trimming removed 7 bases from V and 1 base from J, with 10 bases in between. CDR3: CASTPHSNTEAFF. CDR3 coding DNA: TGTGCCAGTACCCCCCATTCGAACACTGAAGCTTTCTTT. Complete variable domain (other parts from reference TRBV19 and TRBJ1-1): DGGITQSPKYLFRKEGQNVTLSCEQNLNHDAMYWYRQDPGQGLRLIYYSQIVNDFQKGDIAEGYSVSREKKESFPLTVTSAQKNPTAFYLCASTPHSNTEAFFGQGTRLTVV.

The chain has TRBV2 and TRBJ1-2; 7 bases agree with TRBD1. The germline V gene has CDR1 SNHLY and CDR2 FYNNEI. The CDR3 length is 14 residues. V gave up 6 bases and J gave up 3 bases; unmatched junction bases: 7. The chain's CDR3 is CASSYRDSDYGYTF. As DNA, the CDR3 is TGTGCCAGCAGCTACCGGGACAGCGACTATGGCTACACCTTC.

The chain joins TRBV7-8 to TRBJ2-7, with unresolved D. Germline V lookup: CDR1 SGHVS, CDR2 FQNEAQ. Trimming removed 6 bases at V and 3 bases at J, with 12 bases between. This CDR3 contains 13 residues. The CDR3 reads CASSSDGNYEQYV. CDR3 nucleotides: TGTGCCAGCAGTTCAGACGGAAACTACGAGCAGTACGTC.

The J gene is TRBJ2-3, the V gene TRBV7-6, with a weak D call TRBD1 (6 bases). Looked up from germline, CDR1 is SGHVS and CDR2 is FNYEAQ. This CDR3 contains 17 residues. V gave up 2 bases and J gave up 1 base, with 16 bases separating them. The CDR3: CASSLSVRGLGTDTQYF. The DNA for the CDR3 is TGTGCCAGCAGCTTAAGTGTCAGGGGATTGGGCACAGATACGCAGTATTTT.

DNA of the CDR3: TGTGCCTGGAGTGGGAGCAGTCACCTTATCAATCAGCCCCAGCATTTT. As protein: CAWSGSSHLINQPQHF. This chain joins TRBV30 and TRBJ1-5; D remains unclear. Germline V gene sequence: CDR1 GTSNPN, CDR2 SVGIG (reference sequence). The CDR3 extends over 16 amino acids. Trimming removed 1 base at V and 3 bases at J, with 16 bases between.

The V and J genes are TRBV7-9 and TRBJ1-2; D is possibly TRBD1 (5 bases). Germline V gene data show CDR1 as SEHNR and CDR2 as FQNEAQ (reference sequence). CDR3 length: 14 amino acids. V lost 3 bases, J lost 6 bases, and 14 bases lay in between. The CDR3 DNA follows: TGTGCCAGCAGCTTCGGCAGGGAATATAATGGCTACACCTTC. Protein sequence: CASSFGREYNGYTF.

CDR3 sequence reads: CASSYLAGGTDTQYF. DNA of the CDR3: TGTGCCAGCAGCTACTTAGCGGGGGGCACAGATACGCAGTATTTT. The J gene is TRBJ2-3, the V gene TRBV7-9; 9 nucleotides line up with TRBD2. V trimming: 4 bases; J trimming: 1 base; junction bases outside the gene matches: 3. The V gene's germline CDR1 is SEHNR and CDR2 FQNEAQ (reference sequence). The CDR3 spans 15 residues.